The 9 T cell receptor beta chains below come from one sample, sequenced in a study of CD8 T cells in Susac syndrome. It was with random hexamers that about 0.45 to 1 ug RNA was reverse transcribed. One entry per CDR3 protein results from TCRdb running MiXCR on the immunoSEQ multiplex PCR reads. The sample comprises a few hundred thousand distinct CDR3 sequences, 95% of which are singletons, and 0.095% rests with the top ten. The sample taken for sequencing was CD4+ T cells from PBMCs. The source of these receptors is a human donor with multiple sclerosis.

The chain is built from TRBV7-6 and TRBJ1-4; TRBD1 aligns across 7 bases. The trim removed 4 bases at V and 3 bases at J, leaving 5 bases unmatched. This CDR3 region has 15 residues. CDR1 is SGHVS and CDR2 is FNYEAQ in the germline V gene. CDR3 coding DNA: TGTGCCAGCAGCTCCCCGACAGGGCCTAATGAAAAACTGTTTTTT. It specifies CASSSPTGPNEKLFF. The full variable domain, its missing parts supplied by reference TRBV7-6 and TRBJ1-4, is GAGVSQSPRYKVTKRGQDVALRCDPISGHVSLYWYRQALGQGPEFLTYFNYEAQQDKSGLPNDRFSAERPEGSISTLTIQRTEQRDSAMYRCASSSPTGPNEKLFFGSGTQLSVL.

The chain employs TRBV2 and TRBJ2-2; D may be TRBD2 (5 bases). Germline V CDR1 and CDR2: SNHLY, FYNNEI. The CDR3 is made up of 14 amino acids. V lost 2 bases and J 7 bases, leaving 11 bases between the germline ends. CDR3 protein: CASSEFRGIGELFF. CDR3 nucleotides: TGTGCCAGCAGTGAATTTCGGGGAATCGGGGAGCTGTTTTTT.

V and J are TRBV6-5 and TRBJ2-3; D is uncertain. The CDR3 has 15 residues. Germline lookup yields CDR1 MNHEY and CDR2 SVGAGI. Trimming removed 7 bases from V and 0 bases from J, with 14 bases in between. The CDR3 loop is CASTLMGSSTDTQYF. CDR3 DNA sequence: TGTGCCAGCACCCTGATGGGGTCTAGCACAGATACGCAGTATTTT.

This sequence joins TRBV13 and TRBJ1-6, with TRBD1 as a possible D gene (5 bases). The germline CDR1 and CDR2 sequences are PRHDT and FYEKMQ (reference sequence). CDR3 length equals 15 residues. Trimming pared 3 bases from V and 7 bases from J, leaving 13 bases between. As DNA, the CDR3 is TGTGCCAGCAGCTTTAACCGGGGCCGGAATTCACCCCTCCACTTT. It codes for CASSFNRGRNSPLHF. The full variable domain, in which reference TRBV13 and TRBJ1-6 provide the parts outside the CDR3, is AAGVIQSPRHLIKEKRETATLKCYPIPRHDTVYWYQQGPGQDPQFLISFYEKMQSDKGSIPDRFSAQQFSDYHSELNMSSLELGDSALYFCASSFNRGRNSPLHFGNGTRLTVT.

The CDR3 is CARQTTGSYEQYF. The CDR3, as DNA: TGTGCCAGGCAAACCACAGGGTCATACGAGCAGTACTTC. The chain has TRBV2 and TRBJ2-7, with D possibly matching TRBD1 (6 bases). With 9 bases removed from V and 4 bases from J, the gap between germline ends came to 16 bases. CDR3 length: 13 residues. The germline V gene encodes CDR1 SNHLY and CDR2 FYNNEI. The full variable domain, completed using reference TRBV2 and TRBJ2-7, is EPEVTQTPSHQVTQMGQEVILRCVPISNHLYFYWYRQILGQKVEFLVSFYNNEISEKSEIFDDQFSVERPDGSNFTLKIRSTKLEDSAMYFCARQTTGSYEQYFGPGTRLTVT.

The V call is TRBV9, the J call TRBJ2-7; maybe TRBD1 (5 bases). V was trimmed by 4 bases and J by 6 bases, leaving 14 bases between them. CDR1 is SGDLS and CDR2 is YYNGEE in the germline V gene. CDR3 size: 13 residues. Here the CDR3 DNA reads TGTGCCAGCAGCCCAGGGCCGAGTACCGAGCAGTACTTC. Residues: CASSPGPSTEQYF.

The gene calls are TRBV7-2 and TRBJ2-2; TRBD1 might be the D (6 bases). Germline V gives CDR1 SGHTA, CDR2 FQGNSA. The CDR3 has 14 residues. V lost 0 bases to trimming and J lost 6 bases, with 8 bases between them. Written as DNA, the CDR3 is TGTGCCAGCAGCTTAGCCGAGGGGGCCGGGGAGCTGTTTTTT. This encodes CASSLAEGAGELFF.

The chain combines TRBV29-1 with TRBJ2-5, with D possibly being TRBD1 (7 bases). The germline V gene has CDR1 SQVTM and CDR2 ANQGSEA. Trimming took off 5 bases at V and 2 bases at J, with 21 bases between the two ends. The CDR3 runs 16 residues. The CDR3 spells CSVPGGNGGLQETQYF. CDR3 sequence (DNA): TGCAGCGTTCCAGGGGGGAACGGAGGGCTTCAAGAGACCCAGTACTTC. The whole variable domain, filled in from reference TRBV29-1 and TRBJ2-5, reads SAVISQKPSRDICQRGTSLTIQCQVDSQVTMMFWYRQQPGQSLTLIATANQGSEATYESGFVIDKFPISRPNLTFSTLTVSNMSPEDSSIYLCSVPGGNGGLQETQYFGPGTRLLVL.

The V call is TRBV18, the J call TRBJ1-1; D is uncertain. V was cut by 0 bases and J by 5 bases, with 13 bases left in between. CDR3 length: 15 amino acids. CDR1 is KGHSH and CDR2 is LQKENI in the germline V gene. Written as DNA, the CDR3 is TGTGCCAGCTCACCACCGGGCAGATTAGCGACTGAAGCTTTCTTT. Its protein is CASSPPGRLATEAFF.